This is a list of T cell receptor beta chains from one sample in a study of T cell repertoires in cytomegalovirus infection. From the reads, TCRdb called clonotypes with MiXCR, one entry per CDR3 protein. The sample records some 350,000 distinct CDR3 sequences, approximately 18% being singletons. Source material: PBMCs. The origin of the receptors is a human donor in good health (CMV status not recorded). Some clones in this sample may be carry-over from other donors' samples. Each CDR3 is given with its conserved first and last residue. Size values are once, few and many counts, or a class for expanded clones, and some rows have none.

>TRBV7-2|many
CASSLTGPRVPQHF
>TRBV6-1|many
CASSKGLAGGKQFF
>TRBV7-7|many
CASSLEEGTSETQYF
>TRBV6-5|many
CASSYSGLGGYTF
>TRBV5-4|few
CASSFLLTPGHSKSYEQYF
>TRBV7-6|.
CASSLWPDTEAFF
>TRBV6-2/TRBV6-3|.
CASSFGTGAQQYF
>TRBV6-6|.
CASRLPTGINYGYTF
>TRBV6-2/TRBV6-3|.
CASSPHRTSGSSYEQYF
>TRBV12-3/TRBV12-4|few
CASSRHGGGADYGYTF
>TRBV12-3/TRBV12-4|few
CASTSRGRNQPQHF
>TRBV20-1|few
CSASPDRGDTEAFF
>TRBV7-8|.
CASSSNTYGYTF
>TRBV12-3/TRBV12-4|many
CASGEGVSTDTQYF
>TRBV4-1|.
CASSLSGSSNEQFF
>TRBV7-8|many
CASVTPGIRSGANVLTF